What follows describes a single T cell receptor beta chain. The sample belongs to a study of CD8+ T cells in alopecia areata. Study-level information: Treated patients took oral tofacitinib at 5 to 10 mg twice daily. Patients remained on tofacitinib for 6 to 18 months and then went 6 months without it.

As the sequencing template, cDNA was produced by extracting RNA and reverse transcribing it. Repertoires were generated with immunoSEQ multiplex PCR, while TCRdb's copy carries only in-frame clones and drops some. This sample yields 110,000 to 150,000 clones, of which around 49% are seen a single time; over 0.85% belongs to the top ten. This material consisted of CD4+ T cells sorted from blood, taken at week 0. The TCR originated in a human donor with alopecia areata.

CDR3 DNA sequence: TGCAGTGCTAGAGATAAACTGCTTCAGTTCTTC. Encoded protein: CSARDKLLQFF. V usage is TRBV20-1 and J usage is TRBJ2-1, with unresolved D. CDR1 DFQATT and CDR2 SNEGSKA come from the germline V gene (reference sequence). Trimming shortened V by 0 bases and J by 13 bases, and 10 bases separated the two germline ends. This CDR3 has 11 residues.